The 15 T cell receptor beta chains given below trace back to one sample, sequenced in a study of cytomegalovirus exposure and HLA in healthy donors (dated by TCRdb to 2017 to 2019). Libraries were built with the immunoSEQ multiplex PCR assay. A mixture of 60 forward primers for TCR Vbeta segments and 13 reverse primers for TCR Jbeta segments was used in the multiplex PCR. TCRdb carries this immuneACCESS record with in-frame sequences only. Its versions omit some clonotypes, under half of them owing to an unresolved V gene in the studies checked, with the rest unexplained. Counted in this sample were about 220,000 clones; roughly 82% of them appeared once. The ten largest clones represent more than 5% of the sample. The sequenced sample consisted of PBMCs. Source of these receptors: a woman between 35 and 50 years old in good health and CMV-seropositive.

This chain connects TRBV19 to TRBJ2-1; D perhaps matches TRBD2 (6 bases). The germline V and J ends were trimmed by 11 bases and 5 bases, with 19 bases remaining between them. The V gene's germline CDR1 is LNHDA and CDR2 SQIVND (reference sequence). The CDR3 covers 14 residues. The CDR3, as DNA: TGTGCCGTGGACGGGGGTCGGGGAAACAATGAGCAGTTCTTC. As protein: CAVDGGRGNNEQFF.

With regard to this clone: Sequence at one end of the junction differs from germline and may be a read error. The CDR3: CASSQRTGREQYF. The CDR3 DNA reads TGCGCCAGCAGCCAACGTACAGGGCGAGAGCAGTACTTC. This chain connects TRBV27 to TRBJ2-7; D is possibly TRBD1 (6 bases). CDR3 size: 13 residues. Germline V gives CDR1 MNHEY, CDR2 SMNVEV (reference sequence).

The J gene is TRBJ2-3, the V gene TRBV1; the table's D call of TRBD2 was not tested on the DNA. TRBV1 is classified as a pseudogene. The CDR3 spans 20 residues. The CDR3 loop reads CTSSQGTSGGADTSTDTQYF. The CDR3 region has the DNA TGCACCAGCAGCCAAGGGACTAGCGGGGGGGCCGACACTAGCACAGATACGCAGTATTTT.

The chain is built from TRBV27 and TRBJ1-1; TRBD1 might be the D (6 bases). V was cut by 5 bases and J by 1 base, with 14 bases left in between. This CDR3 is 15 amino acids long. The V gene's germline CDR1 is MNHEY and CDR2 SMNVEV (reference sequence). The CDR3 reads CASSLSTGGNTEAFF. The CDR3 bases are TGTGCCAGCAGTCTCTCGACAGGAGGGAACACTGAAGCTTTCTTT.

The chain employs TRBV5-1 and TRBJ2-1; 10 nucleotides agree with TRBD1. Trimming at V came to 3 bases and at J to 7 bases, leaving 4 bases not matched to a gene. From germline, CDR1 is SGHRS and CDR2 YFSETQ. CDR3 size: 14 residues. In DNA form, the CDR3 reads TGCGCCAGCAGCTCCGGGACAGGGGAGAATGAGCAGTTCTTC. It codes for CASSSGTGENEQFF.

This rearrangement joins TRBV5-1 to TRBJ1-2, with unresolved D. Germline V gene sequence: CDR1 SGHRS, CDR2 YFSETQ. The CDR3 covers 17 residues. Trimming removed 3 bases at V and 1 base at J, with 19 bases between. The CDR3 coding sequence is TGCGCCAGCAGCTCGCGATCGGAGGGCCTTAATAACTATGGCTACACCTTC. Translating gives CASSSRSEGLNNYGYTF. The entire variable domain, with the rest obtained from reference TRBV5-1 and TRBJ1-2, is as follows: KAGVTQTPRYLIKTRGQQVTLSCSPISGHRSVSWYQQTPGQGLQFLFEYFSETQRNKGNFPGRFSGRQFSNSRSEMNVSTLELGDSALYLCASSSRSEGLNNYGYTFGSGTRLTVV.

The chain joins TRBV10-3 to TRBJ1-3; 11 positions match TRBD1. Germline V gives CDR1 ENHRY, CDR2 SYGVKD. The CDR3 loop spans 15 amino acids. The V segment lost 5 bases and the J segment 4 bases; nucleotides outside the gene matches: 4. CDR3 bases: TGTGCCATCAGTCTAGGGACAGGGGGAGGAAACACCATATATTTT. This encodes CAISLGTGGGNTIYF.

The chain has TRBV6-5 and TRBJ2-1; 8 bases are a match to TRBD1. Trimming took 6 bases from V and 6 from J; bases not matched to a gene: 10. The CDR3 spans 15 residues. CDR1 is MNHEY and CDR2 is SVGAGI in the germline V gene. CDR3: CASRSVRTGINEQFF. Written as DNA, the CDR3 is TGTGCCAGCAGATCGGTAAGGACAGGGATCAATGAGCAGTTCTTC.

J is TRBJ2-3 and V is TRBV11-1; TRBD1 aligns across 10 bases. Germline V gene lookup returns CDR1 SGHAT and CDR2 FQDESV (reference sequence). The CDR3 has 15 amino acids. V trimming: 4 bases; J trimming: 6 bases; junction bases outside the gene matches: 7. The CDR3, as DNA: TGTGCCAGCAGCTGGGACAGGGGTTTGTTGGATACGCAGTATTTT. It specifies CASSWDRGLLDTQYF.

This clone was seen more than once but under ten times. CDR3 protein: CASSQGTVLNIQYF. The CDR3 DNA follows: TGTGCCAGCAGCCAGGGGACAGTCCTTAACATTCAGTACTTC. The V call is TRBV14, the J call TRBJ2-4, with 7 bases lining up with TRBD1. The CDR3 is 14 amino acids. Germline CDR1 SGHDN, CDR2 FVKESK. V lost 3 bases, J lost 7 bases, and 6 bases stayed unmatched.

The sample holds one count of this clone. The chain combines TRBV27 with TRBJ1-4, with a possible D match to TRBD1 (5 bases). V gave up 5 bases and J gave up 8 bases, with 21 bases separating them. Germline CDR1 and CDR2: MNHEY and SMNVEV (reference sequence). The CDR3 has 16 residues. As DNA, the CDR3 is TGTGCCAGCAGTCACTCCGGGGGAGGGAGAGGGGAAAAACTGTTTTTT. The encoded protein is CASSHSGGGRGEKLFF.

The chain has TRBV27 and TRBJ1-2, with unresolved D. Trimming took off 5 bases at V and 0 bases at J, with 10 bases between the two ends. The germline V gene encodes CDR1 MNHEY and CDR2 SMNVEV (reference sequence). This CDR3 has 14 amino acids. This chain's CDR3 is CASSRQATNYGYTF. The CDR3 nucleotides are TGTGCCAGCAGTCGGCAGGCTACTAACTATGGCTACACCTTC.

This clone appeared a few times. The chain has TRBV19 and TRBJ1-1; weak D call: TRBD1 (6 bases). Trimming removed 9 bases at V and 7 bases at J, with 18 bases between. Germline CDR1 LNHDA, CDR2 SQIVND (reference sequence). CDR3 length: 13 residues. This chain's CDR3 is CASSQGLSLEAFF. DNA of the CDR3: TGTGCCAGCTCACAGGGTTTGTCTCTTGAAGCTTTCTTT.

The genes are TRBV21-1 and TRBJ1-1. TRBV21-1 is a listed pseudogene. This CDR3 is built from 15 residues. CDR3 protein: CASSKAGRGGTEAFF. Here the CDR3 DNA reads TGTGCCAGCAGCAAAGCAGGCAGGGGAGGGACTGAAGCTTTCTTT.

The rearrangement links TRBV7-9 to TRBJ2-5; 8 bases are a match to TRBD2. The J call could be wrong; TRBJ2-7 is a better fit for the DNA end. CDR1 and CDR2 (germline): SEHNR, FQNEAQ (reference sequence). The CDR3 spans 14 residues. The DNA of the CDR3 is TGTGCCAGCAGATCCGAGGGACTAGGTGGCGAGCAGTACTTC. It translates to CASRSEGLGGEQYF.